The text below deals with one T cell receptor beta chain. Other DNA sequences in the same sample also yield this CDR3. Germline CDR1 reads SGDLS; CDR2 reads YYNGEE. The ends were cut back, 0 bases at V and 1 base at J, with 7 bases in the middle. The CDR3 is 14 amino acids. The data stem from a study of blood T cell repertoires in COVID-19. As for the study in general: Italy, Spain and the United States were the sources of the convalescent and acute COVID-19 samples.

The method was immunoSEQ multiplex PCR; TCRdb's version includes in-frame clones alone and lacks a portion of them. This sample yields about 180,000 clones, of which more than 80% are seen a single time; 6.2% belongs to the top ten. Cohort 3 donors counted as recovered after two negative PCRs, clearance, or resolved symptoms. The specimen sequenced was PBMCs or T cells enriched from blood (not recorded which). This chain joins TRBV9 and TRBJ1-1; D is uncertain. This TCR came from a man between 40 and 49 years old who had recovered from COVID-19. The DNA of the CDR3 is TGTGCCAGCAGCGTAGGGGGAGCGAACACTGAAGCTTTCTTT. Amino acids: CASSVGGANTEAFF.